These T cell receptor beta chains were read from a single sample in a study of blood T cells in healthy people across ages. TCRdb reprocessed the 5' RACE reads with MiXCR, giving one entry per CDR3 protein. The repertoire includes 700,000 to 950,000 distinct CDR3 sequences, 58% of them detected once, and over 20% sits in the top ten. The material sequenced was blood. The receptors here all came from a man younger than 40 in good health. CDR3s include the opening cysteine and the closing phenylalanine or tryptophan. Each record gives: D gene, J gene, clone size, V gene, CDR3 length, CDR3 DNA, CDR3 protein. The D gene is left open where the match is weak. Size is omitted from some rows. Given values are once, few, many or a class for expanded clones.

NA TRBJ1-1 NA TRBV5-1 14 TGCGCCAGCAGCTTGCCTTTTTCGAACACTGAAGCTTTCTTT CASSLPFSNTEAFF
TRBD2 TRBJ2-7 NA TRBV7-2 17 TGTGCCAGCAGCCCACGCTCCACCGCGGGAGGCTCCTACGAGCAGTACTTC CASSPRSTAGGSYEQYF
NA TRBJ1-5 NA TRBV28 16 TGTGCCAGCAGTATTACGCAGGGTGGCGGCGGTCAGCCCCAGCATTTT CASSITQGGGGQPQHF
TRBD1 TRBJ1-2 NA TRBV20-1 13 TGCAGTGCCCAAGGAGGAGGGGGCGAAGGCTACACCTTC CSAQGGGGEGYTF
TRBD1 TRBJ1-2 NA TRBV6-1 16 TGTGCCAGCAGTGTCGGCAGGGGGGTCGTGACCTATGGCTACACCTTC CASSVGRGVVTYGYTF
NA TRBJ2-7 NA TRBV19 16 TGTGCCAGTAGTATCTCCCTGGGTAGCGCGACCTACGAGCAGTACTTC CASSISLGSATYEQYF
NA TRBJ1-1 NA TRBV29-1 14 TGCAGCGTGTGGAACCGGGGACTATACACTGAAGCTTTCTTT CSVWNRGLYTEAFF
TRBD2 TRBJ2-7 NA TRBV4-1 16 TGCGCCAGCAGCCAAGATCGAAGCGGGGCGAGCTACGAGCAGTACTTC CASSQDRSGASYEQYF
NA TRBJ2-5 NA TRBV29-1 19 TGCAGCGTTGAATCCCTTTATTATCATGGGGTAGCGCGGCAAGAGACCCAGTACTTC CSVESLYYHGVARQETQYF
NA TRBJ2-1 NA TRBV6-5 13 TGTGCCAGTCGTACCAGGAGAAACAATGAGCAGTTCTTC CASRTRRNNEQFF
NA TRBJ2-1 NA TRBV7-3 13 TGTGCCAGCAGCCACACTCCCGCAGGAGAGCAGTTCTTC CASSHTPAGEQFF
NA TRBJ2-3 NA TRBV19 14 TGTGCCAGTAGTATCGGGACTCCACAAGATACGCAGTATTTT CASSIGTPQDTQYF
NA TRBJ2-7 many TRBV12-3/TRBV12-4 12 TGTGCCAGCAGTCCCCTCGGGAACGAGCAGTACTTC CASSPLGNEQYF
TRBD1 TRBJ2-7 NA TRBV28 15 TGTGCCAGCAGTCTCAGTGGGACAGGGATCTACGAGCAGTACTTC CASSLSGTGIYEQYF
NA TRBJ2-7 NA TRBV7-2 15 TGTGCCAGCAGCTTAGCCGGCAGTTACTCCTACGAGCAGTACTTC CASSLAGSYSYEQYF
NA TRBJ2-7 many TRBV4-2 14 TGTGCCAGCAGCCAAGATCCTTCGTTCGGCGAGCAGTACTTC CASSQDPSFGEQYF
NA TRBJ2-1 NA TRBV28 16 TGTGCCAGCAGTCCGGGGGCGAGACAAGGGACCGATGAGCAGTTCTTC CASSPGARQGTDEQFF
NA TRBJ1-6 NA TRBV9 12 TGTGCCAGCAGCGTCCAAGGAGGACCCCTCCACTTT CASSVQGGPLHF
NA TRBJ2-7 NA TRBV20-1 15 TGCAGTGCTAGAGGGGTAGACTTAAGCTCCTACGAGCAGTACTTC CSARGVDLSSYEQYF
NA TRBJ2-7 few TRBV5-6 17 TGTGCCAGCAGCTTGGGCCCCTCGGCAGTAGCCTCCTACGAGCAGTACTTC CASSLGPSAVASYEQYF
NA TRBJ1-2 NA TRBV2 16 TGTGCCAGCTCTACAAAGGACCCGGGCTACATCTATGGCTACACCTTC CASSTKDPGYIYGYTF
TRBD1 TRBJ2-7 NA TRBV13 16 TGTGCCAGCAGCTCTAGCTGGGACAGGGGGCGATACGAGCAGTACTTC CASSSSWDRGRYEQYF
TRBD2 TRBJ2-3 NA TRBV6-5 15 TGTGCCAGCAGCCTCGGACTAGCGGGGTTGAATACGCAGTATTTT CASSLGLAGLNTQYF
NA TRBJ2-3 NA TRBV20-1 15 TGCAGTGCGCTAGGGCCCCAGACTGACACAGATACGCAGTATTTT CSALGPQTDTDTQYF
TRBD1 TRBJ1-6 NA TRBV7-2 17 TGTGCCAGCAGCTTAGCGCTTGTGGGGACAGGGGTATCACCCCTCCACTTT CASSLALVGTGVSPLHF
TRBD1 TRBJ2-1 NA TRBV7-3 14 TGTGCCAGCAGCTGGACAGGGCCCTCCAATGAGCAGTTCTTC CASSWTGPSNEQFF
TRBD1 TRBJ2-5 NA TRBV20-1 15 TGCAGTGCAACAAACCCGGGACAGGGGGTAGGGACCCAGTACTTC CSATNPGQGVGTQYF
NA TRBJ2-7 NA TRBV20-1 12 TGCAGTGCGCCGGGTTTGCCCTACGAGCAGTACTTC CSAPGLPYEQYF
NA TRBJ2-7 few TRBV20-1 13 TGCAGTGCTCTAGCTATATGGGAATACGAGCAGTACTTC CSALAIWEYEQYF
NA TRBJ1-6 NA TRBV27 15 TGTGCCAGCAGTTTATTCCTACCCCAGGGATCCCCCCTCCACTTT CASSLFLPQGSPLHF
NA TRBJ2-1 NA TRBV20-1 13 TGCAGTGTGCCGAGGACTTACCGCAATGAGCAGTTCTTC CSVPRTYRNEQFF
NA TRBJ2-4 NA TRBV2 10 TGTGCCAGCAACCAGGGAGTACAGTACTTC CASNQGVQYF
NA TRBJ1-1 many TRBV11-1 14 TGTGCCAGCAGCCCCTTACTAATGAACACTGAAGCTTTCTTT CASSPLLMNTEAFF
NA TRBJ2-5 NA TRBV7-2 15 TGTGCCAGCAGCCTCGGAGGGGTTTTAGGGAAGACCCAGTACTTC CASSLGGVLGKTQYF
TRBD2 TRBJ2-5 once TRBV6-5 16 TGTGCCAGCAGTTACTCGGGGGGGGAAAGCGTGGAGACCCAGTACTTC CASSYSGGESVETQYF
TRBD1 TRBJ2-7 few TRBV6-6 13 TGTGCCAGCAGACTAGGACAGGGCTACGAGCAGTACTTC CASRLGQGYEQYF
NA TRBJ2-7 few TRBV7-2 14 TGTGCCAGCAGCTTAGAGGCCGTTTCCCACGAGCAGTACTTC CASSLEAVSHEQYF
TRBD2 TRBJ2-5 few TRBV7-2 16 TGTGCCAGCCAGCCCAATGGACTAGTGGTGACGGAGACCCAGTACTTC CASQPNGLVVTETQYF
NA TRBJ1-1 NA TRBV5-1 14 TGCGCCAGCAGCTTGGATGGGTTGAACACTGAAGCTTTCTTT CASSLDGLNTEAFF
NA TRBJ2-2 NA TRBV20-1 15 TGCAGTGCTAGGGGGGAGCTGGTCAACACCGGGGAGCTGTTTTTT CSARGELVNTGELFF
TRBD1 TRBJ2-5 many TRBV6-1 15 TGTGCCAGCAGTGAACGGCCAGGGGGAAAAGAGACCCAGTACTTC CASSERPGGKETQYF
TRBD1 TRBJ2-7 many TRBV7-2 14 TGTGCCAGCAGCTTAGCGGGACAGACCTACGAGCAGTACTTC CASSLAGQTYEQYF